This TCR beta chain was identified in a study of blood T cell repertoires in COVID-19. Study details: Italy, Spain and the United States were the sources of the convalescent and acute COVID-19 samples. The cDNA or gDNA used as material had been derived from T cells, B-cell-depleted T cells, or PBMCs.

Between the trimmed V and J ends, which lost 3 bases and 1 base, there was a span of 16 bases. The CDR3 covers 18 residues. Looked up from germline, CDR1 is SGHTA and CDR2 is FQGNSA. As handled by the study authors: Amplification of reference gene primers provided the estimated nucleated cell counts. TCRdb keeps only in-frame clones here, not all; method: immunoSEQ multiplex PCR. D and trimming were read from the DNA, whereas the V and J calls and clone size are those reported in that table. The top ten hold around 10% of the sample, which has approximately 250,000 clones, almost 85% seen once. Participants' reported clinical history set cohort assignment.

The chain employs TRBV7-2 and TRBJ1-6; D is undetermined. The TCR was taken from a woman between 50 and 59 years old with acute COVID-19. The sample taken for sequencing was PBMCs or T cells enriched from blood (not recorded which). The CDR3 nucleotides read TGTGCCAGCAGCTTGGGGAACGGGATAGGATCCTATAATTCACCCCTCCACTTT. It codes for CASSLGNGIGSYNSPLHF.